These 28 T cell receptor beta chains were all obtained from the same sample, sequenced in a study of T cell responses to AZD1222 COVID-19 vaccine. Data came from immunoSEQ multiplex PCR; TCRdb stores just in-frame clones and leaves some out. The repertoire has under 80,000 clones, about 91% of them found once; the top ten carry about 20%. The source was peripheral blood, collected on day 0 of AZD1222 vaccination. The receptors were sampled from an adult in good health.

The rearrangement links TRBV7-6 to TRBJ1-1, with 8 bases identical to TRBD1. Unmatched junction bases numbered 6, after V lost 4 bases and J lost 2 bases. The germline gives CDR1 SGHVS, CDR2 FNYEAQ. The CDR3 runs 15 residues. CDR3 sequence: CASSSGGSLNTEAFF. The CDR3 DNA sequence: TGTGCCAGCAGCTCAGGGGGCTCCCTTAACACTGAAGCTTTCTTT.

CDR3 protein: CASSLGTLLGSYEQYF. In DNA form, the CDR3 reads TGTGCCAGCAGCCTAGGGACACTCCTTGGGAGCTACGAGCAGTACTTC. The rearrangement joins TRBV9 to TRBJ2-7; weak D call: TRBD1 (6 bases). The germline V gene has CDR1 SGDLS and CDR2 YYNGEE. The V end lost 4 bases, the J end lost 3 bases, and 20 bases lay between the germline ends. The CDR3 is 16 amino acids.

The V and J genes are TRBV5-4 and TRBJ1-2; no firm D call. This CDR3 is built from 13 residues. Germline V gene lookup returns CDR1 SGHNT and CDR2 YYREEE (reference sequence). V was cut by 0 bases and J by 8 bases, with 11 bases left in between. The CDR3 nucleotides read TGTGCCAGCAGCTTGGGTGTGGTTGAGGGCTACACCTTC. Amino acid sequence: CASSLGVVEGYTF.

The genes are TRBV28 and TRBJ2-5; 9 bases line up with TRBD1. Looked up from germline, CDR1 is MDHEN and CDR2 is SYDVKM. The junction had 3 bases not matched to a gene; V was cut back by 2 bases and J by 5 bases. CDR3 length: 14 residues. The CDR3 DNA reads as TGTGCCAGCAGTTTAGGGACAGGGAGGGAGACCCAGTACTTC. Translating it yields CASSLGTGRETQYF.

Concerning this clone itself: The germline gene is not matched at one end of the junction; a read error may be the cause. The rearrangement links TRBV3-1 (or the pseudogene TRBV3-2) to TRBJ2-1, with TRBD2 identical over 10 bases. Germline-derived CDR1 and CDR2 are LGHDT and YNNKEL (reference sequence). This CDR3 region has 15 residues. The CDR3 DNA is TGTGCCAGCAGCCGAACAGCGGGAGGGACCAATAAGCAGTTCTTC. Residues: CASSRTAGGTNKQFF.

The CDR3 reads CASSGGGNQPQHF. DNA for the CDR3: TGTGCCAGCAGCGGGGGAGGGAATCAGCCCCAGCATTTT. The chain carries TRBV5-8 and TRBJ1-5; D is possibly TRBD1 (5 bases). From germline, CDR1 is SGHTS and CDR2 YDEGEE. CDR3 size: 13 residues. Deletions cut 4 bases from V and 4 bases from J, with 9 bases between.

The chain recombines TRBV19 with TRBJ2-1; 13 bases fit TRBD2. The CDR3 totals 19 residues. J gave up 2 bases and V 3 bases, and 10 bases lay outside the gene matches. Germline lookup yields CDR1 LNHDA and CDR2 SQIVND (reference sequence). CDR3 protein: CASSMGLAGCRFTYNEQFF. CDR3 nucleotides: TGTGCCAGTAGTATGGGACTAGCGGGATGTCGATTTACCTACAATGAGCAGTTCTTC.

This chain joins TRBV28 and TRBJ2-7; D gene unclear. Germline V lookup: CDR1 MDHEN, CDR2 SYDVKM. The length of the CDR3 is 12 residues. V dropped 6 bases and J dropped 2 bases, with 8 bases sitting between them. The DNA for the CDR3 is TGTGCCAGCAGCGGATATCCCTACGAGCAGTACTTC. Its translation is CASSGYPYEQYF.

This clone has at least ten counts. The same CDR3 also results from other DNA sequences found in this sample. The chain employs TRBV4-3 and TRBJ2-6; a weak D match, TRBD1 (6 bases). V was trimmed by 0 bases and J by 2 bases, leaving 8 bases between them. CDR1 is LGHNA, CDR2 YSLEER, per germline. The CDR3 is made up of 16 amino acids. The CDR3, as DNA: TGCGCCAGCAGCCAAGATGGGGGCGCTGGGGCCAACGTCCTGACTTTC. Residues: CASSQDGGAGANVLTF.

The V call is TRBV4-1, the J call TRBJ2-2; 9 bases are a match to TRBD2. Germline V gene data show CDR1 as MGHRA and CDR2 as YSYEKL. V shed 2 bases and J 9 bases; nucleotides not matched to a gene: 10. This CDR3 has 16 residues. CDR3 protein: CASSQLGGGGSRELFF. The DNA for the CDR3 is TGCGCCAGCAGCCAACTTGGCGGGGGGGGAAGCCGGGAGCTGTTTTTT.

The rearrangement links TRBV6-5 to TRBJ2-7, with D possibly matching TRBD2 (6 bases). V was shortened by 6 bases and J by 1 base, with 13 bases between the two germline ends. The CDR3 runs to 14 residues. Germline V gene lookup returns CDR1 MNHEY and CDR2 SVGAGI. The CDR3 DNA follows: TGTGCCAGCAGCGAGGGACTCATATCCTACGAGCAGTACTTC. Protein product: CASSEGLISYEQYF.

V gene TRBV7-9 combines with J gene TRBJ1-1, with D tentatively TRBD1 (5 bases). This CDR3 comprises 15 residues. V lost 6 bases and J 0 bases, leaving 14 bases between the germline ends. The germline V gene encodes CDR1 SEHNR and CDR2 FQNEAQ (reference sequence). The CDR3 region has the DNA TGTGCCAGCAGGGTAGGCACGGGGCTGAACACTGAAGCTTTCTTT. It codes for CASRVGTGLNTEAFF.

The CDR3 DNA reads as TGTGCCAGCAGTGAGGGGGGTCCCGGAGTGAACACTGAAGCTTTCTTT. Translated, it gives CASSEGGPGVNTEAFF. The chain employs TRBV2 and TRBJ1-1, with a tentative D call TRBD1 (5 bases). Germline-derived CDR1 and CDR2 are SNHLY and FYNNEI. Trimming left V 3 bases short and J 0 bases short, with 14 bases between. This CDR3 has 16 residues.

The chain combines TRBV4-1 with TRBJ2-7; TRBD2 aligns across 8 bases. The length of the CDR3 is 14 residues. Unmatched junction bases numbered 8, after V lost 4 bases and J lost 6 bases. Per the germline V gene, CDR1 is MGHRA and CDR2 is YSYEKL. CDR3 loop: CASSRGLETSEQYF. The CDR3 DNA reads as TGCGCCAGCAGCCGGGGACTAGAGACGTCCGAGCAGTACTTC.

CDR3: CASSPPRTASNQPQHF. CDR3 bases: TGTGCCAGCAGTCCTCCCAGGACAGCTAGCAATCAGCCCCAGCATTTT. This chain uses TRBV28 with TRBJ1-5, with a weak D call TRBD1 (6 bases). V shed 5 bases and J shed 0 bases, with 14 bases lying between them. Germline CDR1 MDHEN, CDR2 SYDVKM. The CDR3 covers 16 residues.

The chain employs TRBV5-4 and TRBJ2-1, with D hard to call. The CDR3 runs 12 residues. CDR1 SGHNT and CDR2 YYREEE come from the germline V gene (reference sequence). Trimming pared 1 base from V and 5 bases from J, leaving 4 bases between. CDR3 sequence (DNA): TGTGCCAGCAGCTTGTTGGACAATGAGCAGTTCTTC. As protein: CASSLLDNEQFF. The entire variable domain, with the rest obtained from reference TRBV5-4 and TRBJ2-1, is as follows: ETGVTQSPTHLIKTRGQQVTLRCSSQSGHNTVSWYQQALGQGPQFIFQYYREEENGRGNFPPRFSGLQFPNYSSELNVNALELDDSALYLCASSLLDNEQFFGPGTRLTVL.

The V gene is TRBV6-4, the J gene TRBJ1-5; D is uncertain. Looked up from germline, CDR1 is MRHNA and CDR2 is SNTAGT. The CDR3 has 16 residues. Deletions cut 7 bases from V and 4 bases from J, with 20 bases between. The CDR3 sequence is CASIYGNFLTNQPQHF. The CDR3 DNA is TGTGCCAGCATTTACGGGAACTTTCTCACGAATCAGCCCCAGCATTTT.

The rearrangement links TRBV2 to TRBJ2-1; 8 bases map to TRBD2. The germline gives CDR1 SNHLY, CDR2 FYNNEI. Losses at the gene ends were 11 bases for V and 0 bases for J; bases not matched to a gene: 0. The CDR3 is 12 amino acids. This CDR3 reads CAGTSSYNEQFF. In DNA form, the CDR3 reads TGTGCCGGGACTAGCTCCTACAATGAGCAGTTCTTC.

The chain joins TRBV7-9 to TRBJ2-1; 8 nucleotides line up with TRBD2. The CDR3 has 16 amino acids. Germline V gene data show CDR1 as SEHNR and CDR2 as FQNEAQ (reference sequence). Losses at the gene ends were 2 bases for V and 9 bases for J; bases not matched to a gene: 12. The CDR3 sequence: CASSLRRGLDLGEQFF. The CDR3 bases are TGTGCCAGCAGCTTACGGCGGGGACTAGACCTCGGTGAGCAGTTCTTC.

CDR3 nucleotide sequence: TGTGCCAGCAGGACAGGTGGATTTTCCTACAATGAGCAGTTCTTC. Amino acids: CASRTGGFSYNEQFF. The chain joins TRBV27 to TRBJ2-1; tentative D call: TRBD1 (6 bases). Deletions cut 6 bases from V and 1 base from J, with 13 bases between. The CDR3 totals 15 residues. CDR1 and CDR2 (germline): MNHEY, SMNVEV (reference sequence).

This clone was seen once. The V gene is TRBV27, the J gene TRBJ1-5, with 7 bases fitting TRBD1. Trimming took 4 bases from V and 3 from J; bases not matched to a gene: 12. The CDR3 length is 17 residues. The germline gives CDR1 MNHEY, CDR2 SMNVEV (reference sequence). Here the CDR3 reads CASSSTIGDSYNQPQHF. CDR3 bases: TGTGCCAGCAGTTCCACAATCGGGGACAGTTACAATCAGCCCCAGCATTTT.

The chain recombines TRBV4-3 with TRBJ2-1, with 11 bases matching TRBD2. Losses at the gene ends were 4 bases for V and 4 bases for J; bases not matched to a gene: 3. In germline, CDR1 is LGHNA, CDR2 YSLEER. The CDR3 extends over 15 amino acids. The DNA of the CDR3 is TGCGCCAGCAGCCCGGGGACTAGCGGATACAATGAGCAGTTCTTC. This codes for CASSPGTSGYNEQFF.

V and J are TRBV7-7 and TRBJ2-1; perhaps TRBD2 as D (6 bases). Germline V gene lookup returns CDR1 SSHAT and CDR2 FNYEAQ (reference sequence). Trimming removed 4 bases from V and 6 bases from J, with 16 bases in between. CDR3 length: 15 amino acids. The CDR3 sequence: CASSSTRSVTNEQFF. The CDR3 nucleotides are TGTGCCAGCAGCTCGACTAGATCGGTTACCAATGAGCAGTTCTTC.

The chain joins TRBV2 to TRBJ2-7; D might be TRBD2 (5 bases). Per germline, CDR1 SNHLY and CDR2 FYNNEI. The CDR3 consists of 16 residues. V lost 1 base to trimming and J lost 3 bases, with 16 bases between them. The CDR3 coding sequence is TGTGCCAGCAGTGAAGTTAGTCTAGGACTCAACTACGAGCAGTACTTC. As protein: CASSEVSLGLNYEQYF. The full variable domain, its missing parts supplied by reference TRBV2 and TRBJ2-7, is EPEVTQTPSHQVTQMGQEVILRCVPISNHLYFYWYRQILGQKVEFLVSFYNNEISEKSEIFDDQFSVERPDGSNFTLKIRSTKLEDSAMYFCASSEVSLGLNYEQYFGPGTRLTVT.

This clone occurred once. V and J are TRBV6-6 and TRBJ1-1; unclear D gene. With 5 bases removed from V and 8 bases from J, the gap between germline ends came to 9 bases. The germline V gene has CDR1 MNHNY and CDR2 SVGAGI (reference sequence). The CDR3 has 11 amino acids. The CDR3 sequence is CASSGGKEAFF. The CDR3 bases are TGTGCCAGCAGTGGAGGGAAGGAAGCTTTCTTT.

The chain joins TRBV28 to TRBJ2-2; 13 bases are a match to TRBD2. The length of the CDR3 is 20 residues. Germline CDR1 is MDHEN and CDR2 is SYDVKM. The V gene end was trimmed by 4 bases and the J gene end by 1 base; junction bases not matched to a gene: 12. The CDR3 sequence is CASSYPTGTSGTVNTGELFF. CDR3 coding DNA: TGTGCCAGCAGTTACCCAACCGGGACTAGCGGGACCGTGAACACCGGGGAGCTGTTTTTT.

CDR3 in amino acids: CASSPNPGYQIYEQYF. The CDR3 bases are TGTGCCAGCAGCCCCAACCCAGGGTACCAAATTTACGAGCAGTACTTC. The chain has TRBV9 and TRBJ2-7; tentative D call: TRBD1 (5 bases). In germline, CDR1 is SGDLS, CDR2 YYNGEE. Trimming pared 4 bases from V and 4 bases from J, leaving 21 bases between. The CDR3 consists of 16 residues.

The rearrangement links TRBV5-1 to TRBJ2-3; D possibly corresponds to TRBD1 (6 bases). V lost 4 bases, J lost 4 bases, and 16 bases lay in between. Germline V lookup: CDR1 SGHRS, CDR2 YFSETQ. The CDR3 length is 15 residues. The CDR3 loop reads CASSGQAGVSDTQYF. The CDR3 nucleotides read TGCGCCAGCAGCGGCCAGGCAGGGGTGTCAGATACGCAGTATTTT.